The T cell receptor beta chain under discussion was sequenced for a study of tissue T cells after allogeneic stem cell transplantation (dated by TCRdb to 2022 to 2024). About the full investigation: TCR beta repertoires were profiled across many tissues obtained from research autopsies of patients with and without GVHD, as well as in mouse models of GVHD. The human arm was conducted as a prospective observational study, and neither blinding nor randomization was performed. What the authors observed across the whole study: Not many T cell clones showed up in more than one patient, yet clustering based on motifs uncovered repertoire signatures that were shared across patients in a tissue-specific way. Within patients, how anatomically similar the tissues were was a key factor in shaping TCR repertoire composition, regardless of disease or transplant status. Which tissue TCRs were alloreactive or antigen-specific was not determined in the study, and some clones might have been persisting host cells. The patient cohort was small and clinically heterogeneous, and sampling depth was acknowledged as a limitation. In both patients and mice, only a limited portion of the TCR repertoire detected in tissues was captured by blood and spleen T cells.

Library generation was performed with the immunoSEQ multiplex PCR assay. TCRbeta CDR3 sequencing was done by Adaptive Biotechnologies at survey depth, reporting CDR3 sequences, V/J genes, productive frequency and template counts. TCR beta CDR3 regions were amplified from genomic DNA rather than RNA. In the authors' own workflow: Jensen-Shannon divergence was used to quantify pairwise repertoire overlap between tissues, with a value of 1 indicating complete divergence and a value of 0 indicating identical repertoires. Tissues were grouped by single-linkage agglomerative hierarchical clustering of pairwise JSD values, and the clustering results were shown as dendrograms. GLIPH2 was run on all patient samples with simulation_depth 1000, kmer_min_depth 3, cdr3_length_cutoff 8, keeping groups with more than two unique CDR3s. A standardized tissue-overlap score was calculated by extrapolating Jaccard GLIPH-group overlap across patients to a standard repertoire size of 1000 clones. Associations of diversity with clinical or experimental variables used linear mixed-effect models with tissue fixed effects and individual random effects. The immuneACCESS repertoire file appears here via TCRdb, limited to in-frame rearrangements. These files lack a portion of the clones; in checked studies, under half of the deficit traces to unresolved V genes, and the cause of the others is not known. Clonal size and the V and J genes are those of that table, whereas D and trimming came from the DNA. This sample is represented by approximately 50,000 clones; approximately 70% of them were singletons. The top ten hold approximately 0.55% of the sample.

To note about this clone: Its recognized antigen is unknown. Mouse gene names and germline sequences are used here. The read ends 1 residue shy of where the CDR3 ends; the end is completed using the germline J gene.

Trimming accounts for 5 bases at V and 0 bases at J, while the number of junction bases matched to no gene is 3. The CDR3 numbers 15 residues from cysteine through phenylalanine. Of the CDR3's DNA, 42 bases were read; they are in frame from base 1. From a lookup of the germline V gene, CDR1 and CDR2 are NNHDY and SYVADS. The receptor comes from a pool of C57BL/6 mice in good health. Sequencing used sorted cells pooled from one or two spleens. The chain is made from TRBV13-3 and TRBJ2-3; TRBD2 lines up with 10 middle nucleotides. The CDR3 sequence is CASRGDWGSAETLYF. The covered CDR3 bases are TGTGCCAGCAGAGGGGACTGGGGCAGTGCAGAAACGCTGTAT.